The table lists the clone carrying this TCR beta chain with many counts. Trimming shortened V by 4 bases and J by 0 bases, and 10 bases separated the two germline ends. CDR3 length: 14 amino acids. Per the germline V gene, CDR1 is MNHEY and CDR2 is SMNVEV (reference sequence). Via MiXCR, TCRdb re-called the 5' RACE reads, giving one row per CDR3 protein. This sample carries 25,000 to 30,000 distinct CDR3 sequences, less than 7.5% of them seen once, and the ten largest clones take around 5.4%. The data were obtained in a study of early T cells in non-severe SARS-CoV-2 infection. The rearrangement joins TRBV27 to TRBJ2-7, with a weak D call TRBD1 (5 bases). The TCR originated in an adult who was a healthcare worker with PCR-confirmed SARS-CoV-2 infection or an uninfected control (not recorded which). The sequenced material came from whole blood. The CDR3: CASSSHRISYEQYF. The DNA of the CDR3 is TGTGCCAGCAGTTCACACAGGATCTCCTACGAGCAGTACTTC.